This TCR beta chain is from a study of CD8 T cells in Susac syndrome. Random hexamers were used to reverse transcribe the RNA input (roughly 0.5 to 1 ug). TCRdb re-analysed the immunoSEQ multiplex PCR reads in MiXCR, keeping a single row per CDR3 protein. The sample includes around 200,000 distinct CDR3 sequences, roughly 95% seen only once; the top ten take 0.1%. The length of the CDR3 is 13 residues. With 3 bases removed from V and 5 bases from J, the gap between germline ends came to 11 bases. Germline V gene lookup returns CDR1 DFQATT and CDR2 SNEGSKA (reference sequence). V and J are TRBV20-1 and TRBJ1-5; D might be TRBD1 (5 bases). This clonotype was obtained from a human donor in good health. The specimen was CD4+ T cells from PBMCs. The DNA of the CDR3 is TGCAGTGCTAGTGTAGGGACCTATCAGCCCCAGCATTTT. Translating it yields CSASVGTYQPQHF.